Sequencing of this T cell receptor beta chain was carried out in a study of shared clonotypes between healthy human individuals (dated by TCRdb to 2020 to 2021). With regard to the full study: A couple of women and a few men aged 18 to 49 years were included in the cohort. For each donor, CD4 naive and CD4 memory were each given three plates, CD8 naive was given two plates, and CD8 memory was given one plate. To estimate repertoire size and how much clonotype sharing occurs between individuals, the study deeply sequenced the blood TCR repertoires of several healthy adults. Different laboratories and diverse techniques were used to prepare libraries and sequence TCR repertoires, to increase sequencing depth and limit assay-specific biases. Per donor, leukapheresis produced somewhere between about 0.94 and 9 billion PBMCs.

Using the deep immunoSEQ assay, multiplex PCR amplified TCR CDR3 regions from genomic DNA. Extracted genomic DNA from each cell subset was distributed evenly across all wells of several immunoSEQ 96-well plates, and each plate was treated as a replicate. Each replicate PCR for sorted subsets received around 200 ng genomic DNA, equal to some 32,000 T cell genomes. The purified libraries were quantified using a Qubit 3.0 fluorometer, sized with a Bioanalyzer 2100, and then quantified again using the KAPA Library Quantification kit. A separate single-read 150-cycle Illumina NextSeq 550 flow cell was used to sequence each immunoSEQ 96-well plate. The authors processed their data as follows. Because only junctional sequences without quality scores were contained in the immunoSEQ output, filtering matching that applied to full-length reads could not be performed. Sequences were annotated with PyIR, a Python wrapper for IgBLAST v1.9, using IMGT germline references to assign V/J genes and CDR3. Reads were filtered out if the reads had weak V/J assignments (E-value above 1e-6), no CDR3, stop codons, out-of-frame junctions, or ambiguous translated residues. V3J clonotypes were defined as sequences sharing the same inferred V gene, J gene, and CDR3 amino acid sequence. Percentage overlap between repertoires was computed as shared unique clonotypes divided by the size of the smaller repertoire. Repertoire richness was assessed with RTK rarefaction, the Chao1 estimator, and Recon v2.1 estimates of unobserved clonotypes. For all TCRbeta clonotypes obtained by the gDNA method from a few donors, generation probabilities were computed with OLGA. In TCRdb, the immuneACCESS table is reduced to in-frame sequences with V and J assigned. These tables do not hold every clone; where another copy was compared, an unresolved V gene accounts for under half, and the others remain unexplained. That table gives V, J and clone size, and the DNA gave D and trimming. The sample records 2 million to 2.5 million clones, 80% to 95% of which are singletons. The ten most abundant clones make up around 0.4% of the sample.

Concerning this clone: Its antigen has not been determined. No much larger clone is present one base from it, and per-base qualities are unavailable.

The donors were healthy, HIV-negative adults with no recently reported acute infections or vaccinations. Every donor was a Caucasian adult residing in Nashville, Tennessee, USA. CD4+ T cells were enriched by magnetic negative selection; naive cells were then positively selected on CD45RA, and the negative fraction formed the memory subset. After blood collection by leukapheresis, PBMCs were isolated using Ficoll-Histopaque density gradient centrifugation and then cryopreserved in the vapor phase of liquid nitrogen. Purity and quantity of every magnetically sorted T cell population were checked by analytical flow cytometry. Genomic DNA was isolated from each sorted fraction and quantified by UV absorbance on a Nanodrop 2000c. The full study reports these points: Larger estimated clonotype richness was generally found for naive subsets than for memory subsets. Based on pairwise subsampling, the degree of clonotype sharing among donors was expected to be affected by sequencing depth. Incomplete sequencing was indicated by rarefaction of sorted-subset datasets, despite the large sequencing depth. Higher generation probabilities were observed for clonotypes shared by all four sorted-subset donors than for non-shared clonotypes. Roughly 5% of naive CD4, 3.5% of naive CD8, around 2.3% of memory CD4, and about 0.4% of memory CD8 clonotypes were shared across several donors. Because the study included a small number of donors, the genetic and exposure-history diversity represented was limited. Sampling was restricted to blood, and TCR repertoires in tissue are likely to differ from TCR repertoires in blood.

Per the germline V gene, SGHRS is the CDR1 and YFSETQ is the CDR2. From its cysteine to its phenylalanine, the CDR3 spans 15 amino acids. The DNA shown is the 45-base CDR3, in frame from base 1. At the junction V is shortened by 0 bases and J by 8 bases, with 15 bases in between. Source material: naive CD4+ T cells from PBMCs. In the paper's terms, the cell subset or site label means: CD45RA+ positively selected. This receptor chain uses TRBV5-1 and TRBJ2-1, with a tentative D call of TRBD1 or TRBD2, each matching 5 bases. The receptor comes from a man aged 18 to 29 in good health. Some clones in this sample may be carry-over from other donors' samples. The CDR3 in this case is CASSLEAPLGDEQFF. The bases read TGCGCCAGCAGCTTGGAGGCTCCCCTGGGGGATGAGCAGTTCTTC.